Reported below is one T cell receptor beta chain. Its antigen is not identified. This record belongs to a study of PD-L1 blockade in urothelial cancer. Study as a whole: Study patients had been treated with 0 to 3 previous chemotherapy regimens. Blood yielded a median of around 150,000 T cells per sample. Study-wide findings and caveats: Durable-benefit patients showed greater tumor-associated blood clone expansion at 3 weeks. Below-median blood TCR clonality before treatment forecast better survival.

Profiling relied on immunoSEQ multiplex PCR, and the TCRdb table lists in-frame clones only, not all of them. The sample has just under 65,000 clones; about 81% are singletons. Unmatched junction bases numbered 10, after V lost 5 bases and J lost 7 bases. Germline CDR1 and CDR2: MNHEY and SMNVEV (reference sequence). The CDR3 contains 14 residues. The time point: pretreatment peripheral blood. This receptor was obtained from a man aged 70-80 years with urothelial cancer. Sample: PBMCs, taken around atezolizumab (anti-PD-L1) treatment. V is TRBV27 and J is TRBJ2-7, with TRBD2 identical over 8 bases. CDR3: CASSRQAGAWEQYF. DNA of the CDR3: TGTGCCAGCAGTCGACAAGCGGGAGCTTGGGAGCAGTACTTC.